This entry lists 23 T cell receptor beta chains sequenced from one sample in a study of T-cell reconstitution after alpha-beta-depleted transplantation in children. As it was prepared, the TCRbeta library received unique molecular identifiers. One entry per CDR3 protein results from TCRdb running MiXCR on the PCR reads. The sample contains about 160,000 distinct CDR3 sequences, 11% of which appear only once. This material consisted of PBMCs, taken before TCRalphabeta/CD19-depleted stem cell transplant. These receptors all stem from a boy younger than 10 with acute myeloid leukemia, due to receive a stem cell transplant.

A word on this clonotype: A clone one base away is much larger, so this may be a read error. CDR3 region: CSVDLEGRIQESQYF. The CDR3 nucleotides are TGCAGCGTTGATTTGGAGGGGAGGATTCAGGAGAGCCAGTACTTC. This sequence joins TRBV29-1 and TRBJ2-5, with D maybe TRBD2 (6 bases). The CDR3 extends over 15 amino acids. CDR1 and CDR2 (germline): SQVTM, ANQGSEA. Complete variable domain (other parts from reference TRBV29-1 and TRBJ2-5): SAVISQKPSRDICQRGTSLTIQCQVDSQVTMMFWYRQQPGQSLTLIATANQGSEATYESGFVIDKFPISRPNLTFSTLTVSNMSPEDSSIYLCSVDLEGRIQESQYFGPGTRLLVL.

Ten or more counts support this clonotype. The chain couples TRBV5-5 to TRBJ1-5, with no clear D. This CDR3 is 15 amino acids long. The V end was cut by 0 bases, the J end by 0 bases, with 7 bases between. CDR1 is SGHKS, CDR2 YYEKEE, per germline (reference sequence). CDR3 DNA sequence: TGTGCCAGCAGCTTGGGGGATTATAGCAATCAGCCCCAGCATTTT. Translating it yields CASSLGDYSNQPQHF.

This clonotype was seen repeatedly, ten times or more. The chain links TRBV12-3 or TRBV12-4 to TRBJ1-2; maybe TRBD1 (6 bases). The CDR3 loop spans 15 amino acids. The V and J ends lost 8 bases and 5 bases respectively, with 21 bases between them. DNA of the CDR3: TGTGCCAGCGCCCGTTCCGTGGGCAGGGGATATGGCTACACCTTC. It encodes CASARSVGRGYGYTF.

This clonotype was seen many times. V and J are TRBV12-3 or TRBV12-4 and TRBJ2-5, with 14 bases identical to TRBD2. CDR3 size: 16 residues. Unmatched junction bases numbered 8, after V lost 6 bases and J lost 5 bases. The CDR3 sequence is CASRGTSGRTVETQYF. The CDR3 DNA reads as TGTGCCAGCAGGGGGACTAGCGGGAGAACTGTGGAGACCCAGTACTTC.

The sample holds many counts of this clonotype. This chain connects TRBV6-5 to TRBJ2-2; D is uncertain. Germline V gene sequence: CDR1 MNHEY, CDR2 SVGAGI. V dropped 10 bases and J dropped 5 bases, with 17 bases sitting between them. This CDR3 contains 14 residues. The CDR3 nucleotides are TGTGCCACAACCGCGAAGGGTAGGACCGGGGAGCTGTTTTTT. Translated: CATTAKGRTGELFF.

This clonotype has at least ten counts. V gene TRBV7-9 combines with J gene TRBJ2-2; D not certain. From germline, CDR1 is SEHNR and CDR2 FQNEAQ (reference sequence). The CDR3 consists of 12 residues. V was shortened by 2 bases and J by 5 bases, with 3 bases between the two germline ends. The CDR3 sequence is CASSLPTGELFF. The CDR3 bases are TGTGCCAGCAGCTTACCAACCGGGGAGCTGTTTTTT.

This clonotype was observed at least ten times. V gene TRBV28 combines with J gene TRBJ2-3; D unclear. The germline V gene has CDR1 MDHEN and CDR2 SYDVKM. The CDR3 length is 15 residues. V lost 2 bases to trimming and J lost 0 bases, with 9 bases between them. Written as DNA, the CDR3 is TGTGCCAGCAGTTTAATGCGGCGGAGCACAGATACGCAGTATTTT. Translating gives CASSLMRRSTDTQYF.

This clonotype has at least ten counts. The chain recombines TRBV27 with TRBJ2-2; D is possibly TRBD1 (6 bases). Germline V gene sequence: CDR1 MNHEY, CDR2 SMNVEV (reference sequence). Trimming took off 5 bases at V and 3 bases at J, with 10 bases between the two ends. CDR3 size: 14 residues. In DNA, the CDR3 is TGTGCCAGCAGTCTACAGGGTTACACCGGGGAGCTGTTTTTT. It is translated as CASSLQGYTGELFF.

This clonotype was counted many times. The chain joins TRBV6-1 to TRBJ1-2; D might be TRBD1 (6 bases). CDR1 and CDR2 (germline): MNHNS, SASEGT. Between the trimmed V and J ends, which lost 4 bases and 6 bases, there was a span of 18 bases. The CDR3 has 15 residues. This CDR3 is CASSGGHGTSDGYTF. The DNA of the CDR3 is TGTGCCAGCAGTGGGGGCCACGGGACATCGGATGGCTACACCTTC.

This clonotype was counted ten times or more. The J gene is TRBJ2-3, the V gene TRBV11-2, with D possibly TRBD2 on 6 matching bases. V was trimmed by 5 bases and J by 7 bases, leaving 13 bases between them. CDR1 and CDR2 (germline): SGHAT, FQNNGV. The CDR3 consists of 13 residues. CDR3 sequence: CASSGRDLNTQYF. The CDR3 DNA reads TGTGCCAGCAGCGGACGGGACTTAAATACGCAGTATTTT.

This clonotype came up many times. The V gene is TRBV12-3 or TRBV12-4, the J gene TRBJ2-5, with D unresolved. The V end lost 5 bases, the J end lost 4 bases, and 5 bases lay between the germline ends. The CDR3 has 11 amino acids. CDR3 loop: CASSVRETQYF. CDR3 DNA sequence: TGTGCCAGCAGTGTGAGAGAGACCCAGTACTTC.

The count of this clonotype is one. It may be a read error: a sequence one base away is much more abundant. The rearrangement joins TRBV18 to TRBJ1-2, with D possibly matching TRBD1 (5 bases). The CDR3 spans 14 residues. Germline V gene data show CDR1 as KGHSH and CDR2 as LQKENI. CDR3 sequence reads: CASPPAGGVGGYTF. The CDR3 nucleotides are TGTGCCAGCCCACCAGCAGGAGGGGTCGGGGGCTACACCTTC.

In its sample, this clonotype was seen many times. V gene TRBV11-2 combines with J gene TRBJ1-1; 7 bases agree with TRBD1. Germline V gene data show CDR1 as SGHAT and CDR2 as FQNNGV. The CDR3 contains 15 residues. With V trimmed by 3 bases and J by 0 bases, 4 bases remained unmatched. This chain's CDR3 is CASSFRTGLNTEAFF. CDR3 sequence (DNA): TGTGCCAGCAGCTTCAGGACAGGCTTGAACACTGAAGCTTTCTTT. Variable domain in full (rest from reference TRBV11-2 and TRBJ1-1): EAGVAQSPRYKIIEKRQSVAFWCNPISGHATLYWYQQILGQGPKLLIQFQNNGVVDDSQLPKDRFSAERLKGVDSTLKIQPAKLEDSAVYLCASSFRTGLNTEAFFGQGTRLTVV.

This clonotype was recorded at least ten times. CDR3 loop: CSAKGTSGTPQYF. The CDR3, as DNA: TGCAGTGCTAAGGGGACTAGCGGGACCCCGCAGTACTTC. This chain links TRBV20-1 with TRBJ2-7, with 13 bases fitting TRBD2. The CDR3 length is 13 residues. Germline CDR1 reads DFQATT; CDR2 reads SNEGSKA (reference sequence). V lost 4 bases, J lost 9 bases, and 6 bases stayed unmatched.

This clonotype was detected ten times or more. This chain uses TRBV4-1 with TRBJ1-3; possibly TRBD1 for D (5 bases). Germline V gives CDR1 MGHRA, CDR2 YSYEKL. Between the trimmed V and J ends, which lost 3 bases and 4 bases, there was a span of 16 bases. This CDR3 is built from 16 residues. In nucleotides, the CDR3 is TGCGCCAGCAGCCATCAGAGCGCAGGGTACGGAAACACCATATATTTT. Protein sequence: CASSHQSAGYGNTIYF.

This clonotype was found many times. V usage is TRBV6-5 and J usage is TRBJ2-7; D is unclear. Germline CDR1 MNHEY, CDR2 SVGAGI. Trimming removed 0 bases at V and 6 bases at J, with 15 bases between. The CDR3 loop spans 15 amino acids. CDR3: CASSYSSQDVGEQYF. The CDR3 nucleotides read TGTGCCAGCAGTTACTCGTCGCAGGATGTGGGCGAGCAGTACTTC.

Note on this clonotype: Possible read error: a much larger clone is one base away. This chain connects TRBV5-1 to TRBJ2-5; D may be TRBD1 (6 bases). CDR1 is SGHRS and CDR2 is YFSETQ in the germline V gene. The CDR3 covers 14 residues. CDR3 region: CASSLSGAQETQNF. The CDR3 coding sequence is TGCGCCAGCAGCTTGTCAGGGGCCCAAGAGACCCAGAACTTC. Full variable domain (rest looked up from reference TRBV5-1 and TRBJ2-5): KAGVTQTPRYLIKTRGQQVTLSCSPISGHRSVSWYQQTPGQGLQFLFEYFSETQRNKGNFPGRFSGRQFSNSRSEMNVSTLELGDSALYLCASSLSGAQETQNFGPGTRLLVL.

This clonotype was observed many times. This rearrangement joins TRBV29-1 to TRBJ1-5; D is possibly TRBD1 (5 bases). This CDR3 has 13 residues. The germline CDR1 and CDR2 sequences are SQVTM and ANQGSEA. V lost 6 bases to trimming and J lost 3 bases, with 12 bases between them. CDR3 in amino acids: CSVLEGNNQPQHF. DNA for the CDR3: TGCAGCGTGCTCGAGGGGAACAATCAGCCCCAGCATTTT.

This clonotype appeared many times. The chain recombines TRBV10-3 with TRBJ2-2, with 8 bases fitting TRBD2. The CDR3 covers 16 residues. The germline CDR1 and CDR2 sequences are ENHRY and SYGVKD. V trimming: 6 bases; J trimming: 6 bases; junction bases outside the gene matches: 12. CDR3 residues: CAISVPGTSYPGELFF. The CDR3 DNA is TGTGCCATCAGCGTTCCCGGGACTAGTTATCCCGGGGAGCTGTTTTTT.

The table lists this clonotype with many counts. The CDR3 nucleotides are TGTGCCAGCAGCCCACCGACGGGAGTTTACACTGAAGCTTTCTTT. Translating gives CASSPPTGVYTEAFF. The rearrangement links TRBV7-9 to TRBJ1-1; unclear D gene. V was trimmed by 5 bases and J by 3 bases, leaving 16 bases between them. Germline CDR1 and CDR2: SEHNR and FQNEAQ (reference sequence). This CDR3 spans 15 amino acids.

This clonotype was detected ten times or more. The chain combines TRBV7-3 with TRBJ2-1, with D possibly being TRBD2 (5 bases). The germline V and J ends were trimmed by 2 bases and 7 bases, with 9 bases remaining between them. Germline CDR1 and CDR2: SGHTA and FQGTGA. CDR3 size: 13 residues. The CDR3 is CASSLYGDNEQFF. The CDR3, as DNA: TGTGCCAGCAGCTTATACGGGGATAATGAGCAGTTCTTC.

The table lists this clonotype with many counts. The rearrangement uses TRBV5-1 and TRBJ2-3; D might be TRBD2 (5 bases). The V and J ends lost 2 bases and 0 bases respectively, with 19 bases between them. The germline gives CDR1 SGHRS, CDR2 YFSETQ. This CDR3 has 18 amino acids. CDR3 bases: TGCGCCAGCAGCTTATGGGGAAGCGGCTCAATTAGCACAGATACGCAGTATTTT. This translates into CASSLWGSGSISTDTQYF.

This clonotype was seen many times. The chain has TRBV27 and TRBJ1-2; D is undetermined. CDR1 and CDR2 (germline): MNHEY, SMNVEV (reference sequence). Trimming took off 6 bases at V and 4 bases at J, with 9 bases between the two ends. The CDR3 runs 12 residues. As DNA, the CDR3 is TGTGCCAGCAGCCGGGAAGGCTATGGCTACACCTTC. Amino acid sequence: CASSREGYGYTF.